A single sample is the source of the 11 T cell receptor beta chains below, sequenced in a study of T cell repertoires in cytomegalovirus infection. No antigens are known for them. One entry per CDR3 protein results from TCRdb running MiXCR on the reads. The profile shows 450,000 to 650,000 distinct CDR3 sequences, around 40% of them singletons. Sequencing was performed on cultured PBMCs, taken from culture after CMV antigen stimulation. These receptors were taken from a human donor in good health (CMV status not recorded). Some clones in this sample may be carry-over from other donors' samples.

The V gene is TRBV11-2, the J gene TRBJ2-5; 12 bases are a match to TRBD2. CDR3 length: 16 amino acids. After removal of 5 bases from V and 5 bases from J, the junction contained 9 bases not matched to a gene. CDR1 SGHAT and CDR2 FQNNGV come from the germline V gene. The CDR3 region is CASSDPRLAGGETQYF. For the CDR3, the DNA is TGTGCCAGCAGCGACCCAAGGCTAGCGGGAGGGGAGACCCAGTACTTC.

The rearrangement links TRBV7-4 to TRBJ2-7; 9 bases map to TRBD2. The germline gives CDR1 SGHVT, CDR2 SQSDAQ. V was pared by 0 bases and J by 5 bases, with 5 bases of the junction left unmatched. The CDR3 runs 15 residues. This CDR3 reads CASSLASGGQNEQYF. Here the CDR3 DNA reads TGTGCCAGCAGCTTAGCTAGCGGGGGACAGAACGAGCAGTACTTC.

The chain has TRBV19 and TRBJ1-6, with D uncertain. CDR3 length equals 12 residues. Trimming took off 3 bases at V and 10 bases at J, with 7 bases between the two ends. CDR1 is LNHDA and CDR2 is SQIVND in the germline V gene (reference sequence). CDR3 in DNA: TGTGCCAGTAGTATCGCGCGCTCACCCCTCCACTTT. Amino acid sequence: CASSIARSPLHF.

A few counts support this clonotype. This chain connects TRBV7-6 to TRBJ2-5; D unclear. The CDR3 consists of 15 residues. V was pared by 2 bases and J by 2 bases, with 12 bases between. Germline V CDR1 and CDR2: SGHVS, FNYEAQ. In nucleotides, the CDR3 is TGTGCCAGCAGCTTACTTGGCCGTGCACAAGAGACCCAGTACTTC. Its protein is CASSLLGRAQETQYF. Combining the CDR3 with reference TRBV7-6 and TRBJ2-5 gives the whole variable domain GAGVSQSPRYKVTKRGQDVALRCDPISGHVSLYWYRQALGQGPEFLTYFNYEAQQDKSGLPNDRFSAERPEGSISTLTIQRTEQRDSAMYRCASSLLGRAQETQYFGPGTRLLVL.

The rearrangement links TRBV12-3 or TRBV12-4 to TRBJ1-1; possibly TRBD1 for D (5 bases). The CDR3 consists of 14 residues. The germline V and J ends were trimmed by 2 bases and 9 bases, with 16 bases remaining between them. The CDR3 region has the DNA TGTGCCAGCAGTTTAATGGGGCGTTATGGTAAAGCTTTCTTT. Its protein product is CASSLMGRYGKAFF.

The chain carries TRBV27 and TRBJ1-6, with TRBD1 identical over 8 bases. Trimming took 8 bases from V and 3 from J; bases not matched to a gene: 9. Germline CDR1 reads MNHEY; CDR2 reads SMNVEV (reference sequence). This CDR3 region has 16 residues. CDR3 bases: TGTGCCAGCTCCAGGGGAGACAGGGGCTATAATTCACCCCTCCACTTT. Amino acids: CASSRGDRGYNSPLHF.

This clonotype showed up just a few times. The CDR3 loop is CSAPGQGANEQYF. The CDR3 DNA follows: TGCAGTGCCCCGGGACAGGGGGCCAACGAGCAGTACTTC. The rearrangement joins TRBV20-1 to TRBJ2-7; the match to TRBD1 covers 12 bases. This CDR3 is built from 13 residues. CDR1 is DFQATT, CDR2 SNEGSKA, per germline (reference sequence). With V trimmed by 6 bases and J by 5 bases, 5 bases remained unmatched.

V gene TRBV7-2 combines with J gene TRBJ2-1, with D possibly TRBD2 on 5 matching bases. Trimming removed 1 base at V and 5 bases at J, with 9 bases between. The CDR3 covers 14 residues. Germline lookup yields CDR1 SGHTA and CDR2 FQGNSA. In DNA, the CDR3 is TGTGCCAGCAGCTTAGGGACTTCCAACAATGAGCAGTTCTTC. Its translation: CASSLGTSNNEQFF.

V is TRBV12-3 or TRBV12-4 and J is TRBJ1-6; TRBD1 is a possible D gene (6 bases). Trimming shortened V by 4 bases and J by 7 bases, and 20 bases separated the two germline ends. The CDR3 length is 17 residues. Here the CDR3 reads CASSYPTGADPNSPLHF. CDR3 in DNA: TGTGCCAGCAGTTACCCGACGGGGGCAGACCCCAATTCACCCCTCCACTTT.

The chain joins TRBV7-1 to TRBJ1-1; D may be TRBD1 (5 bases). TRBV7-1 is noted as an ORF with a role that remains uncertain. V dropped 4 bases and J dropped 2 bases, with 8 bases sitting between them. The CDR3 has 13 residues. CDR3 in DNA: TGTGCCAGCAGCTACGACAGTAACACTGAAGCTTTCTTT. Amino acids: CASSYDSNTEAFF.

This clonotype was found a few times. Here the CDR3 DNA reads TGTGCCAGCAGCTTAGCCCGGGGGCGGATGGAGACCCAGTACTTC. Protein: CASSLARGRMETQYF. The rearrangement joins TRBV7-2 to TRBJ2-5; the D gene could be TRBD1 or TRBD2 (6 bases each). Trimming stripped 0 bases from V and 5 bases from J, with 13 bases between. This CDR3 comprises 15 residues. Germline loops: CDR1 SGHTA, CDR2 FQGNSA. The complete variable domain, with remaining parts taken from reference TRBV7-2 and TRBJ2-5, reads GAGVSQSPSNKVTEKGKDVELRCDPISGHTALYWYRQSLGQGLEFLIYFQGNSAPDKSGLPSDRFSAERTGGSVSTLTIQRTQQEDSAVYLCASSLARGRMETQYFGPGTRLLVL.